Below, 3 T cell receptor beta chains from the same sample are listed, as sequenced in a study of regulatory T cells in long-lasting Graves disease. Library construction for TCR beta used iRepertoire HTBI primers and Arm-PCR of CDR3 regions. TCRdb fed the multiplex PCR reads into MiXCR, producing one record per CDR3 protein. The profile shows approximately 540,000 distinct CDR3 sequences, 12% of them singletons. The time point denotes: newly diagnosed GD, antithyroid drugs for less than 3 months. Scientists built the TCR library using RNA that was extracted from PBMCs. These data were also reused for a study on T cells in Graves' hyperthyroidism and ophthalmopathy.

This specimen consisted of peripheral blood mononuclear cells (PBMCs), obtained at new diagnosis, from a patient treated with antithyroid drugs. These receptors all come from a young woman with Graves disease.

This clonotype was found a few times. The rearrangement uses TRBV20-1 and TRBJ1-2; D unclear. The V gene's germline CDR1 is DFQATT and CDR2 SNEGSKA (reference sequence). Trimming shortened V by 3 bases and J by 8 bases, and 10 bases separated the two germline ends. The CDR3 covers 11 residues. CDR3 region: CSASMLRGYTF. The CDR3 coding sequence is TGCAGTGCTAGTATGCTGAGGGGCTACACCTTC.

The rearrangement uses TRBV29-1 and TRBJ1-1; D might be TRBD1 (6 bases). CDR1 is SQVTM, CDR2 ANQGSEA, per germline. The CDR3 has 14 residues. Trimming cost V 7 bases and J 1 base, with 16 bases left between them. CDR3 in DNA: TGCAGCGCCCACGGGCAGGGGAAGAACACTGAAGCTTTCTTT. Encoded protein: CSAHGQGKNTEAFF.

This clonotype occurred many times. DNA of the CDR3: TGCAGTGCTACGACCGACAGAGTAAACTATGGCTACACCTTC. Amino acids: CSATTDRVNYGYTF. This chain uses TRBV20-1 with TRBJ1-2; weak D call: TRBD1 (5 bases). The CDR3 is 14 residues long. Germline values: CDR1 DFQATT, CDR2 SNEGSKA (reference sequence). V dropped 4 bases and J dropped 2 bases, with 14 bases sitting between them.